The subject of this entry is one T cell receptor (beta chain). Its antigen is as yet unknown. The entry originates in a study of lymphopenia after photon versus proton radiotherapy. Assay: immunoSEQ multiplex PCR; the TCRdb copy retains only in-frame clones and omits some. Here the sample spans roughly 63,000 clones, approximately 84% being singletons. V was pared by 0 bases and J by 0 bases, with 14 bases between. CDR3 length: 18 residues. The germline gives CDR1 MNHNS, CDR2 SASEGT. The study, taken as a whole, reports: Photon-treated patients lost naive T cells and TCR diversity; proton-treated stayed stable.

The chain is built from TRBV6-1 and TRBJ2-2; tentative D call: TRBD2 (5 bases). Sequencing used peripheral blood, obtained from a patient treated with proton-based radiotherapy. The sequence derives from a man in his 60s with pancreatic cancer. CDR3 protein: CASSEAPAVGSNTGELFF. The CDR3 bases are TGTGCCAGCAGTGAAGCTCCAGCGGTGGGCTCGAACACCGGGGAGCTGTTTTTT.